Listed below are T cell receptor beta chains from one sample, sequenced in a study of T-cell memory formation after mild COVID-19. TCRdb ran MiXCR on the 5' RACE reads and lists one entry per CDR3 protein. The sample includes around 530,000 distinct CDR3 sequences, roughly 20% of them seen just once. The specimen sequenced was PBMCs or a T cell subset sorted from them (not recorded which). The receptors here all came from an adult woman who had mild COVID-19 (a few samples of this study predate the infection). Cell type and time point are not known. CDR3s include the opening cysteine and the closing phenylalanine or tryptophan. A D gene is named only where the DNA matches it firmly. Some rows have no size entry. The others give once, few or many, or a class for an expanded clone.

DNA	CDR3	size	V	length	J	D
TGTGCCAGCAGTTACGGACAGAAAAAGCCCGGGGAGCTGTTTTTT	CASSYGQKKPGELFF	few	TRBV6-6	15	TRBJ2-2	NA
TGCGCCAGCAGCTGGGGGACAGGGGAATTAGATACGCAGTATTTT	CASSWGTGELDTQYF	few	TRBV5-1	15	TRBJ2-3	TRBD1
TGTGACAGCAGTTCAAACACTGAAGCTTTCTTT	CDSSSNTEAFF	NA	TRBV3-1	11	TRBJ1-1	NA
TGTGCCAGCAGCTTCGACAGGGGCGGGGGGTATGGCTACACCTTC	CASSFDRGGGYGYTF	NA	TRBV7-2	15	TRBJ1-2	TRBD1
TGCGCCAGCAGCCTCGGGACAGGGGTCATGAACATTCAGTACTTC	CASSLGTGVMNIQYF	NA	TRBV5-1	15	TRBJ2-4	TRBD1
TGTGCCAGCAGTGTTCGGCAGGGCGGCGATACGCAGTATTTT	CASSVRQGGDTQYF	NA	TRBV2	14	TRBJ2-3	NA
TGTGCCACCAGTGATTCCGGGACACTGAACACAGATACGCAGTATTTT	CATSDSGTLNTDTQYF	NA	TRBV24-1	16	TRBJ2-3	NA
TGCAGCGTTGATCTCTCTCCGCTGAACACTGAAGCTTTCTTT	CSVDLSPLNTEAFF	few	TRBV29-1	14	TRBJ1-1	NA
TGTGCCAGCAGTGACGAGGGGGGGGCCGCAGATACGCAGTATTTT	CASSDEGGAADTQYF	NA	TRBV6-4	15	TRBJ2-3	NA
TGCGCCAGCAGCTTGGCTAGCGGAAACACCGGGGAGCTGTTTTTT	CASSLASGNTGELFF	few	TRBV5-1	15	TRBJ2-2	TRBD2
TGTGCCAGCAGTTACTCTTGGAGACTGAACACCGGGGAGCTGTTTTTT	CASSYSWRLNTGELFF	few	TRBV6-5	16	TRBJ2-2	NA
TGTGCCAGCAGTCGAATAGGTGTTGCCTACGAGCAGTACTTC	CASSRIGVAYEQYF	few	TRBV6-5	14	TRBJ2-7	NA
TGTGCCAGCAGTTTAGGGGTTTTGGGACAGAAGCAGTTCTTC	CASSLGVLGQKQFF	NA	TRBV12-3/TRBV12-4	14	TRBJ2-1	TRBD1
TGTGCCAGCAGCCGACAGGAAAACACAGATACGCAGTATTTT	CASSRQENTDTQYF	NA	TRBV2	14	TRBJ2-3	NA
TGCAGTGCTTCCAATGGCCGGGACAGGGGTATCGACAATGAGCAGTTCTTC	CSASNGRDRGIDNEQFF	NA	TRBV20-1	17	TRBJ2-1	TRBD1
TGTGCCAGCAGCTTAGATAGATTTAGCACAGATACGCAGTATTTT	CASSLDRFSTDTQYF	NA	TRBV7-2	15	TRBJ2-3	NA
TGTGCCTTAAGAGGTCCTAGTGAGCAGTACTTC	CALRGPSEQYF	NA	TRBV7-9	11	TRBJ2-5	NA
TGCGCCAGCAGCTTCGTGGGTAGCGGGGGACCCACAGATACGCAGTATTTT	CASSFVGSGGPTDTQYF	NA	TRBV5-1	17	TRBJ2-3	TRBD2
TGTGCCAGCAGCGTCGTACAGGGGTCGGCCACTGAAGCTTTCTTT	CASSVVQGSATEAFF	few	TRBV7-3	15	TRBJ1-1	TRBD1
TGTGCCAGCAGCAGAAGACTAGATGGCTACACCTTC	CASSRRLDGYTF	few	TRBV7-9	12	TRBJ1-2	NA
TGTGCCAGCAGAGTACAGGGGGTCTCTGGCTACACCTTC	CASRVQGVSGYTF	few	TRBV12-3/TRBV12-4	13	TRBJ1-2	TRBD1
TGTGCCAGCAGCCCAAAGGGGCTCGGCGGAAACATTCAGTACTTC	CASSPKGLGGNIQYF	many	TRBV3-1	15	TRBJ2-4	NA
TGTGCCAGCAGCTCCGGGACTAGCGGGAGGAATGAGCAGTTCTTC	CASSSGTSGRNEQFF	NA	TRBV11-2	15	TRBJ2-1	TRBD2
TGCAGTGCTAGAGAGGGCACAGGCACAGATACGCAGTATTTT	CSAREGTGTDTQYF	NA	TRBV20-1	14	TRBJ2-3	NA
TGTGCCAGCAGCTTTAATGTGGGCCCTGGGGCCAACGTCCTGACTTTC	CASSFNVGPGANVLTF	few	TRBV7-8	16	TRBJ2-6	NA
TGTGCCAGCAGCCAAGTTAACAGGAACACTGAAGCTTTCTTT	CASSQVNRNTEAFF	few	TRBV3-1	14	TRBJ1-1	NA
TGCGCCAGCAGCCAAAGTAGGGGGGGCGGTGCCGGGGAGCTGTTTTTT	CASSQSRGGGAGELFF	NA	TRBV4-1	16	TRBJ2-2	NA
TGTGCCAGCAGGGAACAGGGAACATCTAACTATGGCTACACCTTC	CASREQGTSNYGYTF	NA	TRBV12-3/TRBV12-4	15	TRBJ1-2	NA
TGTGCCAGCAGCCCCGGCGGGCTCTGGGAGACCCAGTACTTC	CASSPGGLWETQYF	NA	TRBV7-2	14	TRBJ2-5	NA
TGTGCCAGCAGCCCCTTGGACAGTTCTCGTGTCCTGACTTTC	CASSPLDSSRVLTF	few	TRBV5-4	14	TRBJ2-6	NA
TGCAGCGCTGGTGCGGCTTTGGACAGGGCAGCCCAGCATTTT	CSAGAALDRAAQHF	many	TRBV29-1	14	TRBJ1-5	TRBD1
TGTGCCAGCAGCCAGTTTGGTTTTCGTGGGACCAAAAACATTCAGTACTTC	CASSQFGFRGTKNIQYF	NA	TRBV3-1	17	TRBJ2-4	NA
TGTGCCAGCAGCTCGAGACAGTACAATCAGCCCCAGCATTTT	CASSSRQYNQPQHF	NA	TRBV13	14	TRBJ1-5	NA
TGTGCCAGCAGCGAAGGCGGGCTTCCCTACGAGCAGTACTTC	CASSEGGLPYEQYF	few	TRBV9	14	TRBJ2-7	NA
TGTGCCAGCACGGACAGTCCCTACAATGAGCAGTTCTTC	CASTDSPYNEQFF	NA	TRBV6-2/TRBV6-3	13	TRBJ2-1	NA
TGTGCCAGCGGGCAGATACCACGGGAGACCCAGTACTTC	CASGQIPRETQYF	NA	TRBV12-3/TRBV12-4	13	TRBJ2-5	NA
TGTGCCAGCAGCTTGGCCGTCGGGGCGCGAAATGAAAAACTGTTTTTT	CASSLAVGARNEKLFF	NA	TRBV5-5	16	TRBJ1-4	NA
TGTGCCACCAGTTATCCACAGGGTCCCACAGATACGCAGTATTTT	CATSYPQGPTDTQYF	NA	TRBV24-1	15	TRBJ2-3	NA
TGCAGTGCTAGACCGGGACTTACTAATGAGCAGTTCTTC	CSARPGLTNEQFF	NA	TRBV20-1	13	TRBJ2-1	NA
TGTGCCAGCAGGGGCGAGGGTGAGCAGTACTTC	CASRGEGEQYF	NA	TRBV14	11	TRBJ2-7	NA
TGTGCCAGCAGCCTAGGCCCCGAGGGGCGGCACTACGAGCAGTACTTC	CASSLGPEGRHYEQYF	NA	TRBV11-2	16	TRBJ2-7	NA
TGTGCCAGCAGCTTGCATGAGATTAGCACAGATACGCAGTATTTT	CASSLHEISTDTQYF	NA	TRBV5-6	15	TRBJ2-3	NA
TGCGCCAGCAGCTCGGAGTCCGGGATGGGGTCCTACAATGAGCAGTTCTTC	CASSSESGMGSYNEQFF	NA	TRBV5-1	17	TRBJ2-1	NA
TGTGCCAGCAGTTACGAACAGGGGGAAGACGAGCAGTACTTC	CASSYEQGEDEQYF	NA	TRBV6-5	14	TRBJ2-7	TRBD1
TGTGCCAGCAGTGAGTCTAGCGGGTACGAGCAGTACTTC	CASSESSGYEQYF	NA	TRBV6-1	13	TRBJ2-7	TRBD2
TGCGCCAGCAGCTGGGGTATGGAGCAGTACTTC	CASSWGMEQYF	NA	TRBV5-1	11	TRBJ2-7	NA
TGTGCCAGCAGCTTAGCGCGGACAGCTATAGCCAAAAACATTCAGTACTTC	CASSLARTAIAKNIQYF	few	TRBV7-2	17	TRBJ2-4	NA
TGTGCCAGCAGCTCCGATAGGGGACGCGCGGGATGGCGGCTGTTTTTT	CASSSDRGRAGWRLFF	few	TRBV3-1	16	TRBJ1-4	NA
TGTGCCAGCAGTTACTCAACAGATCTCGGGGGGACCCAGTACTTC	CASSYSTDLGGTQYF	many	TRBV6-5	15	TRBJ2-5	NA
TGTGCCAGCAGCCAGACAGAAGAGACCCAGTACTTC	CASSQTEETQYF	many	TRBV7-2	12	TRBJ2-5	NA